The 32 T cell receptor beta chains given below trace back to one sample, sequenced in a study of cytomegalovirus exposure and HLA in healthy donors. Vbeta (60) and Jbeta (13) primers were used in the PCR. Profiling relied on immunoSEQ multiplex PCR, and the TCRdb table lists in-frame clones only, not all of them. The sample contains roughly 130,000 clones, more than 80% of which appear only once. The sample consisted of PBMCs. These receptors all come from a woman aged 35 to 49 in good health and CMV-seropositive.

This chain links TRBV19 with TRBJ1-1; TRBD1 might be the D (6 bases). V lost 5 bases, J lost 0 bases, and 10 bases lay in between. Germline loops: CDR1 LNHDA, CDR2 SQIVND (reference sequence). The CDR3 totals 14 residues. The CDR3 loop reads CASSFEGVNTEAFF. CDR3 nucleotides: TGTGCCAGTAGTTTCGAGGGGGTGAACACTGAAGCTTTCTTT.

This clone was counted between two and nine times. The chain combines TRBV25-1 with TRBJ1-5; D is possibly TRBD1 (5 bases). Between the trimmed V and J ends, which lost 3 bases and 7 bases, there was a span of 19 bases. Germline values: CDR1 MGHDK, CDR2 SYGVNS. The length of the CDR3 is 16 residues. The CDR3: CASSEPHRGVGQPQHF. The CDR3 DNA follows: TGTGCCAGCAGTGAGCCCCACCGGGGGGTAGGCCAGCCCCAGCATTTT.

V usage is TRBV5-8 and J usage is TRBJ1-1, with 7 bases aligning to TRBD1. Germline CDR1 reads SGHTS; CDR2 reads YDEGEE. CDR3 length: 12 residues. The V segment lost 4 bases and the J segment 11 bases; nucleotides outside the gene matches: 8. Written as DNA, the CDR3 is TGTGCCAGCAGCGTTGACAGGGCTTACGCTTTCTTT. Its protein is CASSVDRAYAFF.

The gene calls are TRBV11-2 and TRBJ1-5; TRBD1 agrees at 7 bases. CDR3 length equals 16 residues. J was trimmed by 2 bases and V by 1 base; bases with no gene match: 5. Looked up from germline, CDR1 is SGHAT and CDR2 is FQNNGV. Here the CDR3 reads CASSLGTGAGNQPQHF. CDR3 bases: TGTGCCAGCAGCTTAGGAACAGGGGCGGGCAATCAGCCCCAGCATTTT.

The CDR3 nucleotides read TGTGCCAGCAGCGACCAGGGGACCCACAATGAGCAGTTCTTC. Encoded protein: CASSDQGTHNEQFF. V and J are TRBV13 and TRBJ2-1, with D tentatively TRBD1 (6 bases). The V and J ends lost 5 bases and 5 bases respectively, with 13 bases between them. This CDR3 has 14 residues. In germline, CDR1 is PRHDT, CDR2 FYEKMQ (reference sequence).

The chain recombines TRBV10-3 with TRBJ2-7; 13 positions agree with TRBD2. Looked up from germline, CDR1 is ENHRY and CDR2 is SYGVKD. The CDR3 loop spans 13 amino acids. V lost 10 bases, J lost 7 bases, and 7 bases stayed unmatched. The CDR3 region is CATTSGGDWEQYF. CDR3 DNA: TGTGCCACAACTAGCGGGGGGGACTGGGAGCAGTACTTC.

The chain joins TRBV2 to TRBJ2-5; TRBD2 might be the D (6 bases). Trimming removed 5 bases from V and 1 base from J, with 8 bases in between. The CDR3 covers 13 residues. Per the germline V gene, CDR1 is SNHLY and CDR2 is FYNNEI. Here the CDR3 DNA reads TGTGCCAGCAGTCCCGGGAGCCAAGAGACCCAGTACTTC. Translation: CASSPGSQETQYF. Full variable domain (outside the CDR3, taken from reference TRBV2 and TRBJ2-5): EPEVTQTPSHQVTQMGQEVILRCVPISNHLYFYWYRQILGQKVEFLVSFYNNEISEKSEIFDDQFSVERPDGSNFTLKIRSTKLEDSAMYFCASSPGSQETQYFGPGTRLLVL.

The CDR3, as DNA: TGTGCCAGCAAATTGAGGGACTCCGGGGCCAACGTCCTGACTTTC. As protein: CASKLRDSGANVLTF. The chain recombines TRBV6-1 with TRBJ2-6; D perhaps matches TRBD2 (6 bases). Germline V gene data show CDR1 as MNHNS and CDR2 as SASEGT. The CDR3 consists of 15 residues. V lost 7 bases and J 4 bases, leaving 14 bases between the germline ends.

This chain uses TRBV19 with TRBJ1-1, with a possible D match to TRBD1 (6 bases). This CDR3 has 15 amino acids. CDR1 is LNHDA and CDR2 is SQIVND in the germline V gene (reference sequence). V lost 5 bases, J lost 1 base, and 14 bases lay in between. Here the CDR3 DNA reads TGTGCCAGTAGTTCCACAGGGTACAGGAACACTGAAGCTTTCTTT. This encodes CASSSTGYRNTEAFF.

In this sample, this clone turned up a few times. In nucleotides, the CDR3 is TGTGCCAGCAGTGTAGACTGGGACAGGGGCACAGATACGCAGTATTTT. Encoded protein: CASSVDWDRGTDTQYF. This chain joins TRBV7-9 and TRBJ2-3; 9 bases fit TRBD1. V lost 6 bases, J lost 1 base, and 8 bases stayed unmatched. Germline V lookup: CDR1 SEHNR, CDR2 FQNEAQ (reference sequence). The CDR3 runs to 16 residues.

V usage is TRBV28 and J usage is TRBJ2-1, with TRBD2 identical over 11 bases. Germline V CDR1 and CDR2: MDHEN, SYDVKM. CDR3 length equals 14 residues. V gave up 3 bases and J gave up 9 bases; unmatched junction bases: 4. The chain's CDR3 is CASSLLAGGGEQFF. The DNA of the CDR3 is TGTGCCAGCAGTTTGCTAGCGGGAGGAGGTGAGCAGTTCTTC.

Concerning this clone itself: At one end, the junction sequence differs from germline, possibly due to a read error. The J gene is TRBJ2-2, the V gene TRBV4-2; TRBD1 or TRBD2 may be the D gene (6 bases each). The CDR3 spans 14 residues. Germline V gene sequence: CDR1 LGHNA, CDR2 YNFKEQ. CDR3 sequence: CVSGPGHDTGELFF. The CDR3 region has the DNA TGTGTCAGCGGGCCGGGACACGACACCGGGGAGCTGTTTTTT.

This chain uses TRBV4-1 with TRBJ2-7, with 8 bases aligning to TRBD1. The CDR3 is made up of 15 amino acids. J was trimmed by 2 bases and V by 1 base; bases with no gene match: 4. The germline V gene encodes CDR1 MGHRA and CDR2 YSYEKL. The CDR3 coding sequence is TGCGCCAGCAGCCAAGTGGTACAGGGGGCCTACGAGCAGTACTTC. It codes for CASSQVVQGAYEQYF.

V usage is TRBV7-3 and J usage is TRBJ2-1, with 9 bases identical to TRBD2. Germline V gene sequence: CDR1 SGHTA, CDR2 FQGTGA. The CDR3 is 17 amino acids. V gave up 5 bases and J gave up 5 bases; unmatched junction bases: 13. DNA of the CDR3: TGTGCCAGCAGCAGATTAGCGGGGGTGGCCTTAGACAATGAGCAGTTCTTC. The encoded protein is CASSRLAGVALDNEQFF.

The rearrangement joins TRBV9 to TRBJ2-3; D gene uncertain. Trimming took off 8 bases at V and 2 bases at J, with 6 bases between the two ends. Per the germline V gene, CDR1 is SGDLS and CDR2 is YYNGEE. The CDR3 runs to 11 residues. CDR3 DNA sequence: TGTGCCAGTAGTTTCACAGATACGCAGTATTTT. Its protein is CASSFTDTQYF. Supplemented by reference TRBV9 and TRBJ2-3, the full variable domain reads DSGVTQTPKHLITATGQRVTLRCSPRSGDLSVYWYQQSLDQGLQFLIQYYNGEERAKGNILERFSAQQFPDLHSELNLSSLELGDSALYFCASSFTDTQYFGPGTRLTVL.

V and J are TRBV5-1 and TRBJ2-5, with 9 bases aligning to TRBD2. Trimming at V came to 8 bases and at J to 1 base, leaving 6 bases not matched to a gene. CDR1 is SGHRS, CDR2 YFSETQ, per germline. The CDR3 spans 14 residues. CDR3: CASRLAGFQETQYF. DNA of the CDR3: TGCGCCAGTCGGCTAGCGGGGTTCCAAGAGACCCAGTACTTC.

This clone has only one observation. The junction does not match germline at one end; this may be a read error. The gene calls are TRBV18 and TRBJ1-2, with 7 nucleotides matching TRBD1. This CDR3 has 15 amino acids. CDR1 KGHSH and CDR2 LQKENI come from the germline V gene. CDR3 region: CASSPQGMEGYGYTF. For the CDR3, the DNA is TGTGCCAGCTCTCCACAGGGGATGGAAGGCTATGGCTACACCTTC.

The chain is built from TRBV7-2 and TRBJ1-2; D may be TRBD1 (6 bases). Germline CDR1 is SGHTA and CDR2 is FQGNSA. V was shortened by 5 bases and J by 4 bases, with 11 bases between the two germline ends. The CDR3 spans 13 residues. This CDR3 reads CASSLQTGYGYTF. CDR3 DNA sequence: TGTGCCAGCAGCCTACAGACAGGCTATGGCTACACCTTC.

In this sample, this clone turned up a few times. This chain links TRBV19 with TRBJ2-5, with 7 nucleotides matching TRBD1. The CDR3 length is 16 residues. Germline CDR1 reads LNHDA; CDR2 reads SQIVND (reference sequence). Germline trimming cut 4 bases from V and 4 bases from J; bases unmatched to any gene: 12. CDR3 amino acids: CASSRQGLFAAETQYF. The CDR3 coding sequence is TGTGCCAGTAGTAGACAGGGATTGTTCGCCGCAGAGACCCAGTACTTC.

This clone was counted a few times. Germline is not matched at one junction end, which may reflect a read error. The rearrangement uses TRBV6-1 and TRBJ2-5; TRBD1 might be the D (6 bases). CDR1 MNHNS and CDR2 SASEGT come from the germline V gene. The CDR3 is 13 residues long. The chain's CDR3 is CASSEGQQETQYF. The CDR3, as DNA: TGTGCCAGCAGCGAAGGACAGCAAGAGACCCAGTACTTC.

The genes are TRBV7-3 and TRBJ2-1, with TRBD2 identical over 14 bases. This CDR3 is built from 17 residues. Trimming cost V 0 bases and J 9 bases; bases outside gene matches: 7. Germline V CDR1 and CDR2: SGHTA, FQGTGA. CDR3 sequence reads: CASSLTGTSGRVTEQFF. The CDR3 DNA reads TGTGCCAGCAGCTTAACGGGGACTAGCGGGAGAGTAACTGAGCAGTTCTTC. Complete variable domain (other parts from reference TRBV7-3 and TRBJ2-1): GAGVSQTPSNKVTEKGKYVELRCDPISGHTALYWYRQSLGQGPEFLIYFQGTGAADDSGLPNDRFFAVRPEGSVSTLKIQRTERGDSAVYLCASSLTGTSGRVTEQFFGPGTRLTVL.

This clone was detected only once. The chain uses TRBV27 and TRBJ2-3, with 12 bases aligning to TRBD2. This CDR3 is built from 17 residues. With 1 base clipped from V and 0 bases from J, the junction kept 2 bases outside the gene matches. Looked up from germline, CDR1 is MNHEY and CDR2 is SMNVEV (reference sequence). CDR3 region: CASSLLGLAGSTDTQYF. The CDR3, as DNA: TGTGCCAGCAGTTTATTAGGACTAGCGGGGAGCACAGATACGCAGTATTTT.

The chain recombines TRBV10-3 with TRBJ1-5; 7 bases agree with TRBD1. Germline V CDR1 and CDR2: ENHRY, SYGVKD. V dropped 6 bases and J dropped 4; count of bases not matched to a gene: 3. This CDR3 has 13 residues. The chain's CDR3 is CAIRGTVNQPQHF. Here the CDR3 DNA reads TGTGCCATCAGGGGGACAGTAAATCAGCCCCAGCATTTT.

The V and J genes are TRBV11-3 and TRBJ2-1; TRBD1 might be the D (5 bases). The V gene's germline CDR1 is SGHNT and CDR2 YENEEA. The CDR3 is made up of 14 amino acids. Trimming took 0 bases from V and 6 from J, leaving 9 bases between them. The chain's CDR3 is CASSLDPGSNEQFF. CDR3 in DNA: TGTGCCAGCAGCTTAGATCCAGGGTCCAATGAGCAGTTCTTC.

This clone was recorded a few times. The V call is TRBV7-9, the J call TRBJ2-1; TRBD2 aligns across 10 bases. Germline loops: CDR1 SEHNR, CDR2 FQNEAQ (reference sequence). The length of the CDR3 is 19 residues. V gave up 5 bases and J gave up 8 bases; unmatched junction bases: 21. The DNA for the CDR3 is TGTGCCAGCAGCGACCGACTAGCGGGTCGTTCGGTCGACGTGCATGAGCAGTTCTTC. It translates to CASSDRLAGRSVDVHEQFF.

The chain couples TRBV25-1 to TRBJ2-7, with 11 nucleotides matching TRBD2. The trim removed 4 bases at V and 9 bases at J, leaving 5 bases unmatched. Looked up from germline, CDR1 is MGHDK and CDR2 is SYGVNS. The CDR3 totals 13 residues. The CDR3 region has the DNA TGTGCCAGCAGTGTAGCGGGGGGGATCGGGCAGTACTTC. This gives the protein CASSVAGGIGQYF.

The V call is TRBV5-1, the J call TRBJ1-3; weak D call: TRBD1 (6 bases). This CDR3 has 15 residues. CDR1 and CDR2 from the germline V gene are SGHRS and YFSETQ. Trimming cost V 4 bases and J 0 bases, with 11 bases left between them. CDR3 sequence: CASSAGDLSGNTIYF. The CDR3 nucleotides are TGCGCCAGCAGCGCAGGGGACCTCTCTGGAAACACCATATATTTT.

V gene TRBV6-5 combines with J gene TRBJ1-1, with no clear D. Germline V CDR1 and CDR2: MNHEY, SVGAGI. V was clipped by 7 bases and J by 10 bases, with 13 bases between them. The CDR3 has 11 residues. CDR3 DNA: TGTGCCAGCATCACCGGGTTTGTAGCTTTCTTT. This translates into CASITGFVAFF.

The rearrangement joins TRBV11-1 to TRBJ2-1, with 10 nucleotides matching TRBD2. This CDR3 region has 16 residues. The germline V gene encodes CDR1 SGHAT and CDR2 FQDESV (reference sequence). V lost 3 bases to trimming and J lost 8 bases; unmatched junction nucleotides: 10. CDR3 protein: CASSFSQRGGVDEQFF. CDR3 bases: TGTGCCAGCAGCTTTTCCCAGCGGGGGGGCGTCGATGAGCAGTTCTTC.

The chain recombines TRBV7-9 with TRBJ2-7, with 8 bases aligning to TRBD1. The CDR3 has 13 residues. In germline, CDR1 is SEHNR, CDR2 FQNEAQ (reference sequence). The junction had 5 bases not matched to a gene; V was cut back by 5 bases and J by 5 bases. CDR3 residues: CASSPRGPDEQYF. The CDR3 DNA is TGTGCCAGCAGCCCCAGGGGGCCGGACGAGCAGTACTTC.

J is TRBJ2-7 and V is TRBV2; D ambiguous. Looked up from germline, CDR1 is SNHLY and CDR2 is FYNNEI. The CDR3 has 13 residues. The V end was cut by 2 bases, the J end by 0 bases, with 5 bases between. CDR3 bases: TGTGCCAGCAGTGAATCTCTCTCCTACGAGCAGTACTTC. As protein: CASSESLSYEQYF.

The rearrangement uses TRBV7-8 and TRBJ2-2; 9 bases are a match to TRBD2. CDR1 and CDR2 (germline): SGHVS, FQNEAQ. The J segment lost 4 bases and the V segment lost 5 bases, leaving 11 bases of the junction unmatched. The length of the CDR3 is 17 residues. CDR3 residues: CASSLQLAGAVTGELFF. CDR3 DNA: TGTGCCAGCAGCCTCCAATTAGCGGGGGCCGTCACCGGGGAGCTGTTTTTT.